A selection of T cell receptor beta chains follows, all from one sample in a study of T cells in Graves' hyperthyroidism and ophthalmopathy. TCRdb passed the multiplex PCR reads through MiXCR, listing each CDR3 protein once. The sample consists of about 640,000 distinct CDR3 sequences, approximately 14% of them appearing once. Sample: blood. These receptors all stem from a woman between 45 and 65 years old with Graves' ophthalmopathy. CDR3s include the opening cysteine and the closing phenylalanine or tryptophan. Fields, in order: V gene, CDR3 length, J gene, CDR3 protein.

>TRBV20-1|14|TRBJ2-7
CSAFFGTSDYEQYF
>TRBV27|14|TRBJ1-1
CASSLSGGRTEAFF
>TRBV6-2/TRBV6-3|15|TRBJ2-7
CASSYLRVREYEQYF
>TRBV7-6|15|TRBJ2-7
CASSPRLAGGLEQYF
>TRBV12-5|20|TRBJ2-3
CASGQSPLAGRVRSTDTQYF
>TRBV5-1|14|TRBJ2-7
CASSPSQGTHEQYF
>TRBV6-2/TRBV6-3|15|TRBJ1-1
CASRGSGLIDTEAFF
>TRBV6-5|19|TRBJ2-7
CASSYPGLAGGNVVYEQYF
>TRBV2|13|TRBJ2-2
CASKRQSAGELFF
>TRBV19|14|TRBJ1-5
CASSIGQGRQPQHF
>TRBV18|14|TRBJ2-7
CASSPLPTHYEQYF
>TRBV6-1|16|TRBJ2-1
CASGAARRIANNEQFF
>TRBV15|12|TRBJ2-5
CATSRAQETQYF
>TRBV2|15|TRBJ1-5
CASSEEPRGGQPQHF
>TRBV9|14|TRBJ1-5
CASSVSGGNQPQHF
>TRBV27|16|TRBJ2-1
CASSFREKIGYNEQFF
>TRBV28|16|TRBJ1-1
CASSLSGRRAVAEAFF
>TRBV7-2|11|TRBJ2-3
CATGTGDTQYF
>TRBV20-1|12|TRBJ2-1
CSASGRDHEQFF
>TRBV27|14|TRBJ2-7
CASSTEDRGREQYF
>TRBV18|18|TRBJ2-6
CASSPPHRGLSGANVLTF
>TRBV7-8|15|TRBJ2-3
CASSLRRELADTQYF
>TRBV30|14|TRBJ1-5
CAWSSRVFGQPQHF
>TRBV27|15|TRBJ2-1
CASSYRLAGVDEQFF
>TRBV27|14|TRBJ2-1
CASSFTGSYNEQFF
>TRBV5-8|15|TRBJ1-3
CASSRKTGPGNTIYF
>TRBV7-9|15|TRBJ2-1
CASSLGTLVLNEQFF
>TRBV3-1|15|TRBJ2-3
CASSRTMTESDTQYF
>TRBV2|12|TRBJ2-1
CASSASVNEQFF
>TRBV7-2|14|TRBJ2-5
CASSLHSGLETQYF
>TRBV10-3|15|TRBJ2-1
CAITGAGGPGNEQFF
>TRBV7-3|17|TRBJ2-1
CASSLTSAVGLYNEQFF
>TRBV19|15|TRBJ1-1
CASTPRGQTNTEAFF
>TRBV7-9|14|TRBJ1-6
CASSFTGVGSPLHF
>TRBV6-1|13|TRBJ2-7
CASLIRGSYEQYF
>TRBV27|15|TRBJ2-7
CASSLRDRGPYEQYF
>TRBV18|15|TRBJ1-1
CASSPREEINTEAFF
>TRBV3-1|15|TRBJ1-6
CASSRGQGANSPLHF
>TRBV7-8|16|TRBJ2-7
CASSVTLGTGAYEQYF
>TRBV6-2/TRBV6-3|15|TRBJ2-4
CASNPSGEGGDIQYF
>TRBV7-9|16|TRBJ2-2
CASSFLGTKGTGELFF
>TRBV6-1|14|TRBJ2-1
CASSLSSYYNEQFF
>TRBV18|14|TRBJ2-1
CASSPRTGFDEQFF
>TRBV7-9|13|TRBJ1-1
CASSLLGTRVAFF
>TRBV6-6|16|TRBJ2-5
CASSYSIGSGQETQYF
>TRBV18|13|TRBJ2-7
CATNRDPTYEQYF
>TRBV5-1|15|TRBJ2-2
CASSPQGAGAGELFF
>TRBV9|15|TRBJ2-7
CASSVGQGVFYEQYF
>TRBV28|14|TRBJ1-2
CASTITPGQYGYTF
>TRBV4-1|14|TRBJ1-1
CASSQRQEDTEAFF
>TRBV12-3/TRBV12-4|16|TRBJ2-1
CASSFIRLWGVSEQFF
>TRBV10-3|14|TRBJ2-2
CAIKREGSTGELFF
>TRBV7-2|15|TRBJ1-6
CASRLFLPDYSPLHF
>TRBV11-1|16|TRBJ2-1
CASSRLAGALIHEQFF
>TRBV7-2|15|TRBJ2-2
CASSRDRVRTGELFF